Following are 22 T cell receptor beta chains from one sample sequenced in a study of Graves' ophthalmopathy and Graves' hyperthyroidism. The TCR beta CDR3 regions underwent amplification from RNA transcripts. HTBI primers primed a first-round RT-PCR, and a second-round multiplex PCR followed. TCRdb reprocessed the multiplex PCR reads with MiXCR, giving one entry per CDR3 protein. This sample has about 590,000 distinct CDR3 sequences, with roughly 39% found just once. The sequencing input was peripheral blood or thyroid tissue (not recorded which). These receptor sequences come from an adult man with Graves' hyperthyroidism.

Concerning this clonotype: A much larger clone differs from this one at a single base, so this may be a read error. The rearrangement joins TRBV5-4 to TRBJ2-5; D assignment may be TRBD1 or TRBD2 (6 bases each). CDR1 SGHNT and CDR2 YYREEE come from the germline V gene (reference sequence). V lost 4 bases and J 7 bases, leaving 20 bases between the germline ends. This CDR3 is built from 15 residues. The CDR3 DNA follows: TGTGCCAGCAGCCCCCGAGGGGGAGGCGGAGGGACCCAGTACTTC. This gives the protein CASSPRGGGGGTQYF.

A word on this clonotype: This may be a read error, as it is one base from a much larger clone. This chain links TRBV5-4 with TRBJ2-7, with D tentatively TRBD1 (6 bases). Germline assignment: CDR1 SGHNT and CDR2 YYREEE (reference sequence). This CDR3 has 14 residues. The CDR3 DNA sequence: TGCGCCAGCAGCTTGATCCAGGGGCAGGGCGAGCGGTACTTC. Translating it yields CASSLIQGQGERYF. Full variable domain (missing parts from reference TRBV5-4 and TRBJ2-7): ETGVTQSPTHLIKTRGQQVTLRCSSQSGHNTVSWYQQALGQGPQFIFQYYREEENGRGNFPPRFSGLQFPNYSSELNVNALELDDSALYLCASSLIQGQGERYFGPGTRLTVT.

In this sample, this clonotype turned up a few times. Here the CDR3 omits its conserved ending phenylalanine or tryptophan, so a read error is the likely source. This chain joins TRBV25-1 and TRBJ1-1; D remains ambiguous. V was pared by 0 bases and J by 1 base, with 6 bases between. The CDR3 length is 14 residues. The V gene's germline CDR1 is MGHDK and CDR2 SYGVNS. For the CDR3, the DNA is TGTGCCAGCAGTGAATACGGGTCGAACACTGAAGCTTTCTCC. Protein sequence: CASSEYGSNTEAFS.

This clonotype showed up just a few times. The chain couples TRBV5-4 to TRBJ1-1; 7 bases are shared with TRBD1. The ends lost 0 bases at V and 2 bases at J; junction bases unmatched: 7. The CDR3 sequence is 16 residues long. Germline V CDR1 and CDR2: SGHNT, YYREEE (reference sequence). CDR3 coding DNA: TGTGCCAGCAGCTTGGCCGTTGGGACAGCTAACACTGAAGCTTTCTTT. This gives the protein CASSLAVGTANTEAFF.

The CDR3 bases are TGCAGCGCATGGACATACCAAGAGACCCAGTACTTC. It specifies CSAWTYQETQYF. The V gene is TRBV29-1, the J gene TRBJ2-5; tentatively, D is TRBD1 (5 bases). Trimming removed 7 bases at V and 0 bases at J, with 9 bases between. The CDR3 runs to 12 residues. Germline V gene sequence: CDR1 SQVTM, CDR2 ANQGSEA.

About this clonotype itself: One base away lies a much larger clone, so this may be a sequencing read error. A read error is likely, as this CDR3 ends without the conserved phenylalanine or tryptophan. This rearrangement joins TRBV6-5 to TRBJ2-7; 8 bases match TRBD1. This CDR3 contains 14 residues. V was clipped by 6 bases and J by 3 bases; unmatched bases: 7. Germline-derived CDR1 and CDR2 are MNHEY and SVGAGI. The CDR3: CASSERTGYYEQYL. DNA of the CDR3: TGTGCCAGCAGCGAACGGACAGGGTACTACGAGCAGTACCTC.

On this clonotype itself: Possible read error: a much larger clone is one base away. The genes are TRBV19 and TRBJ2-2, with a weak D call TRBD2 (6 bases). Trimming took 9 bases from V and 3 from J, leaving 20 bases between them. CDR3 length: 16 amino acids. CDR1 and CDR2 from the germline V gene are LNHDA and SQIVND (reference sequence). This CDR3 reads CASSAGTGGDTGELFF. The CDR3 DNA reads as TGTGCCAGCAGCGCAGGGACTGGCGGGGACACCGGGGAGCTGTTTTTT.

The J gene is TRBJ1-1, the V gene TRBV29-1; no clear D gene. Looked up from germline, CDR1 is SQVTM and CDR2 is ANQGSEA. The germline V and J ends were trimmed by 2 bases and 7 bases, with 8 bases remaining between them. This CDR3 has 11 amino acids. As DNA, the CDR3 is TGCAGCGTTGAATCTTACAATGAAGCTTTCTTT. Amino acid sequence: CSVESYNEAFF.

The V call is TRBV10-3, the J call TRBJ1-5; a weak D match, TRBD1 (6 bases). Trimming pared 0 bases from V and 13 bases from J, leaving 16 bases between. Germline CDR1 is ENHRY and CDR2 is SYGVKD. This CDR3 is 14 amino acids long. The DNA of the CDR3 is TGTGCCATCAGTGAGTCGGATCCGGGGGCAGGTCAGCATTTT. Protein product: CAISESDPGAGQHF.

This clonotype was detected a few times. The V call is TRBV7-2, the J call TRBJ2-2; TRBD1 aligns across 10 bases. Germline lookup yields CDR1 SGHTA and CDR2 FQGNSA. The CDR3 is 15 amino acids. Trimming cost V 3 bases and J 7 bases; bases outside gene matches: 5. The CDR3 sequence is CASSLDRGLDGELFF. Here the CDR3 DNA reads TGTGCCAGCAGCTTGGACAGGGGGTTGGACGGGGAGCTGTTTTTT.

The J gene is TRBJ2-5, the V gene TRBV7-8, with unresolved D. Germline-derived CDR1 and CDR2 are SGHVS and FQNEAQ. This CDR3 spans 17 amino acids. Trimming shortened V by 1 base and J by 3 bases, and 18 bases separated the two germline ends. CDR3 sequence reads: CASSLGSEGFREETQYF. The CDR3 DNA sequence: TGTGCCAGCAGCTTAGGCAGTGAAGGCTTTAGGGAAGAGACCCAGTACTTC.

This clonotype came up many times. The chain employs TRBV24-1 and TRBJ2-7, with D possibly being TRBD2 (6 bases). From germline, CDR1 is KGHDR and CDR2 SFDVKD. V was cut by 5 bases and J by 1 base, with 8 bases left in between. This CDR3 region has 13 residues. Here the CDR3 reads CATSAGTSYEQYF. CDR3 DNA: TGTGCCACCAGTGCCGGGACTTCCTACGAGCAGTACTTC.

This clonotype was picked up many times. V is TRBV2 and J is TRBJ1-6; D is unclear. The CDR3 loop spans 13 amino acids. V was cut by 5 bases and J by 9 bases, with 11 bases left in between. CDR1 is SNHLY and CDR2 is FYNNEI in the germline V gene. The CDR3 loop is CASSWENISPLHF. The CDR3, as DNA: TGTGCCAGCAGTTGGGAAAATATTTCACCCCTCCACTTT.

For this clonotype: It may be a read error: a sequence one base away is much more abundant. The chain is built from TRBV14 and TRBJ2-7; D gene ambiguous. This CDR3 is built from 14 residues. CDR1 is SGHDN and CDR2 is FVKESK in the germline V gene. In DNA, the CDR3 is TGTGCCAGCAGCCAAGGCCAGGCCCCCTACGGGCAGTACTTC. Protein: CASSQGQAPYGQYF.

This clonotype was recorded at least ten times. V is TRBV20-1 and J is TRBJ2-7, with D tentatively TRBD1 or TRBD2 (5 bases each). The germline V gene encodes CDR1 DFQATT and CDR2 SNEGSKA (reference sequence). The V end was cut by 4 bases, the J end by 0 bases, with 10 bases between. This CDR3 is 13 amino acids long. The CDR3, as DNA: TGCAGTGCTATCCGGGACGTCTCCTACGAGCAGTACTTC. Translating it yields CSAIRDVSYEQYF.

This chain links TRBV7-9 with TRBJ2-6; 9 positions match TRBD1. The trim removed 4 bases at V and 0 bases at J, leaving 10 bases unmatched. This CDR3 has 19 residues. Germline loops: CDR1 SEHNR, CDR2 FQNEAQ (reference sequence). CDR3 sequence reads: CASSSPLRDRDSGANVLTF. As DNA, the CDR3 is TGTGCCAGCAGCTCTCCCCTTCGGGACAGGGACTCTGGGGCCAACGTCCTGACTTTC.

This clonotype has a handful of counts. As DNA, the CDR3 is TGTGCCAGCTCACCCCCGACTCTCCAAGAGACCCAGTACTTC. This sequence encodes CASSPPTLQETQYF. The V gene is TRBV18, the J gene TRBJ2-5; D gene unclear. Germline V gene data show CDR1 as KGHSH and CDR2 as LQKENI. The CDR3 covers 14 residues. Between the trimmed V and J ends, which lost 3 bases and 1 base, there was a span of 9 bases.

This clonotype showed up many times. This CDR3 is CASSLTGMTYEQYF. The DNA for the CDR3 is TGTGCCAGCAGCTTGACAGGGATGACCTACGAGCAGTACTTC. This chain uses TRBV5-8 with TRBJ2-7; D possibly corresponds to TRBD1 (6 bases). Germline CDR1 reads SGHTS; CDR2 reads YDEGEE. The CDR3 is 14 residues long. The germline V and J ends were trimmed by 1 base and 2 bases, with 10 bases remaining between them. Full variable domain (outside the CDR3, taken from reference TRBV5-8 and TRBJ2-7): EAGVTQSPTHLIKTRGQQATLRCSPISGHTSVYWYQQALGLGLQFLLWYDEGEERNRGNFPPRFSGRQFPNYSSELNVNALELEDSALYLCASSLTGMTYEQYFGPGTRLTVT.

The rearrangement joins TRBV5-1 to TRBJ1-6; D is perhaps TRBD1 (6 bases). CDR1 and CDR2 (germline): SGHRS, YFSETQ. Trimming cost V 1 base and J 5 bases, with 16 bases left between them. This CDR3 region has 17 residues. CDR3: CASSLTQGGGNNSPLHF. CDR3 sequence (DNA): TGCGCCAGCAGCTTGACACAGGGCGGGGGTAATAATTCACCCCTCCACTTT.

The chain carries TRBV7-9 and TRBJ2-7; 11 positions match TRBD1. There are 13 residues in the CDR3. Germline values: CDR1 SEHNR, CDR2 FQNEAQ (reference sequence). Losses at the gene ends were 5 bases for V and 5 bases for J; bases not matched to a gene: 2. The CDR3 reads CASSGQGADEQYF. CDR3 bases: TGTGCCAGCAGCGGACAGGGGGCTGACGAGCAGTACTTC. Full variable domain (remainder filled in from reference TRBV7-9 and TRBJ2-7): DTGVSQNPRHKITKRGQNVTFRCDPISEHNRLYWYRQTLGQGPEFLTYFQNEAQLEKSRLLSDRFSAERPKGSFSTLEIQRTEQGDSAMYLCASSGQGADEQYFGPGTRLTVT.

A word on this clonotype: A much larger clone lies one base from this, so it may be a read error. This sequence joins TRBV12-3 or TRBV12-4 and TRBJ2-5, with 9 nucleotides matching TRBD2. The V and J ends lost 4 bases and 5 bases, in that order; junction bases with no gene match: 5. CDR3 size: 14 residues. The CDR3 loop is CASSSSSGEETQYF. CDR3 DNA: TGTGCCAGCAGTTCTTCTAGCGGGGAGGAGACCCAGTACTTC.

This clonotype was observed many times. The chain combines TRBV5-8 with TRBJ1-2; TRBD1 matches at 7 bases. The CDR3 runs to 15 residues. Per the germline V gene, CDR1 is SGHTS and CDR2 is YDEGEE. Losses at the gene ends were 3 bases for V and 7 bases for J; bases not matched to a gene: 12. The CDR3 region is CASSSQQGNPRGYTF. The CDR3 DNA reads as TGTGCCAGCAGCTCGCAACAGGGGAATCCGCGTGGCTACACCTTC.